A selection of T cell receptor beta chains follows, all from one sample in a study of blood T cell repertoires in COVID-19. This table comes from immunoSEQ multiplex PCR, and its TCRdb copy is limited to in-frame clones, with some not included. There are about 220,000 clones in the sample; just under 85% occur only once, and approximately 1.3% lies in the top ten. The sequenced sample was PBMCs or T cells enriched from blood (not recorded which). Receptor source: a woman aged 40 to 50 with acute COVID-19. The CDR3 runs from the conserved cysteine through the conserved F or W. A D gene is named only where the DNA matches it firmly. Where a row states a size, it is once, few, many or the class of an expanded clone; other rows omit it.

CDR3: CASRGGTYYNEQFF
DNA: TGTGCCAGCAGGGGTGGGACTTACTACAATGAGCAGTTCTTC
size: once
J: TRBJ2-1
V: TRBV25-1
length: 14
D: -

CDR3: CARSFSRDRGSCPTYEQYF
DNA: TGTGCCAGAAGCTTCTCCCGGGACAGGGGGTCCTGCCCAACCTACGAGCAGTACTTC
size: -
J: TRBJ2-7
V: TRBV5-3
length: 19
D: TRBD1

CDR3: CASSYSHGHLGTEAFF
DNA: TGTGCCAGCAGTTACTCTCATGGACACCTGGGGACTGAAGCTTTCTTT
size: few
J: TRBJ1-1
V: TRBV6-2/TRBV6-3
length: 16
D: -

CDR3: CASSSGGSYNSPLHF
DNA: TGTGCCAGCAGCTCAGGGGGTTCCTATAATTCACCCCTCCACTTT
size: -
J: TRBJ1-6
V: TRBV7-2
length: 15
D: TRBD1

CDR3: CASEVAGGRIHEQFF
DNA: TGTGCCAGCGAGGTAGCGGGGGGGCGAATCCATGAGCAGTTCTTC
size: -
J: TRBJ2-1
V: TRBV5-4
length: 15
D: TRBD2

CDR3: CAWRSGKSGNTIYF
DNA: TGTGCCTGGAGGTCAGGGAAGTCTGGAAACACCATATATTTT
size: few
J: TRBJ1-3
V: TRBV30
length: 14
D: -

CDR3: CASSLLTSGGRETQYF
DNA: TGTGCCAGCAGCCTATTGACTAGCGGAGGGAGGGAGACCCAGTACTTC
size: -
J: TRBJ2-5
V: TRBV5-4
length: 16
D: TRBD2

CDR3: CASSFRVGSGRGSEQYF
DNA: TGTGCCAGCAGCTTTCGGGTTGGTAGTGGCCGGGGAAGCGAGCAGTACTTC
size: -
J: TRBJ2-7
V: TRBV5-6
length: 17
D: -

CDR3: CASSRGQGDEQYF
DNA: TGCGCCAGCAGCCGAGGACAGGGGGACGAGCAGTACTTC
size: -
J: TRBJ2-7
V: TRBV5-1
length: 13
D: TRBD1

CDR3: CASSLGRRFWPQHF
DNA: TGTGCCAGCAGTTTAGGGAGGCGCTTCTGGCCCCAGCATTTT
size: -
J: TRBJ1-5
V: TRBV28
length: 14
D: -

CDR3: CASSFRRDPSGELFF
DNA: TGTGCCAGCAGTTTTCGACGGGATCCTAGCGGGGAGCTGTTTTTT
size: -
J: TRBJ2-2
V: TRBV7-2
length: 15
D: -

CDR3: CATSDQGNEQFF
DNA: TGTGCCACCAGTGATCAGGGAAATGAGCAGTTCTTC
size: -
J: TRBJ2-1
V: TRBV24-1
length: 12
D: -

CDR3: CASSEASGLPNEQFF
DNA: TGTGCCAGCAGTGAGGCTAGCGGATTACCAAATGAGCAGTTCTTC
size: -
J: TRBJ2-1
V: TRBV6-1
length: 15
D: TRBD2

CDR3: CASSSRMASGSGTDTQYF
DNA: TGTGCCAGCAGCTCCCGGATGGCTAGCGGGAGTGGCACAGATACGCAGTATTTT
size: -
J: TRBJ2-3
V: TRBV7-3
length: 18
D: TRBD2

CDR3: CASSLTLGGAPGYEQYF
DNA: TGTGCCAGCAGTCTTACCTTGGGGGGGGCCCCAGGGTACGAGCAGTACTTC
size: -
J: TRBJ2-7
V: TRBV27
length: 17
D: -

CDR3: CASRRGGSYNEQFF
DNA: TGTGCCAGCAGGAGGGGAGGGTCCTACAATGAGCAGTTCTTC
size: -
J: TRBJ2-1
V: TRBV6-5
length: 14
D: TRBD2

CDR3: CSVEVRGRFTVGYTF
DNA: TGCAGCGTTGAAGTCAGGGGGCGCTTCACCGTAGGCTACACCTTC
size: -
J: TRBJ1-2
V: TRBV29-1
length: 15
D: TRBD1

CDR3: CASSARDRGRGTEAFF
DNA: TGTGCCAGCAGCGCCCGGGACAGGGGGCGCGGGACTGAAGCTTTCTTT
size: -
J: TRBJ1-1
V: TRBV7-6
length: 16
D: TRBD1

CDR3: CASSQQGLAVTGELFF
DNA: TGCGCCAGCAGTCAGCAGGGACTAGCGGTAACCGGGGAGCTGTTTTTT
size: many
J: TRBJ2-2
V: TRBV5-1
length: 16
D: TRBD2

CDR3: CSAARERKTEAFF
DNA: TGCAGCGCCGCCCGGGAGAGGAAGACTGAAGCTTTCTTT
size: once
J: TRBJ1-1
V: TRBV29-1
length: 13
D: -

CDR3: CASSFGGGPNTGELFF
DNA: TGCGCCAGCAGCTTCGGGGGAGGGCCGAACACCGGGGAGCTGTTTTTT
size: -
J: TRBJ2-2
V: TRBV5-1
length: 16
D: TRBD2

CDR3: CANQQDPNTEAFF
DNA: TGTGCCAACCAACAGGACCCGAACACTGAAGCTTTCTTT
size: -
J: TRBJ1-1
V: TRBV5-8
length: 13
D: -

CDR3: CASRNPRTGGVEAFF
DNA: TGTGCCAGCCGCAACCCTCGGACAGGGGGCGTGGAGGCTTTCTTT
size: -
J: TRBJ1-1
V: TRBV28
length: 15
D: TRBD1

CDR3: CASSYSGQGFEKLFF
DNA: TGTGCCAGCAGTTACTCTGGACAGGGGTTCGAAAAACTGTTTTTT
size: -
J: TRBJ1-4
V: TRBV6-5
length: 15
D: TRBD1

CDR3: CASSKGQVTAFSNQPQHF
DNA: TGTGCCAGTAGTAAGGGACAGGTCACCGCCTTTAGCAATCAGCCCCAGCATTTT
size: -
J: TRBJ1-5
V: TRBV19
length: 18
D: TRBD1

CDR3: CASSPDERYGKLFF
DNA: TGTGCCAGCAGTCCGGACGAGCGGTATGGAAAACTGTTTTTT
size: few
J: TRBJ1-4
V: TRBV6-5
length: 14
D: -

CDR3: CASSLTSGGSYEQYF
DNA: TGTGCCAGCAGCCTTACTAGCGGGGGGTCCTACGAGCAGTACTTC
size: -
J: TRBJ2-7
V: TRBV28
length: 15
D: TRBD2

CDR3: CASSRNYREATYEQYF
DNA: TGTGCCAGCAGCCGGAATTATCGGGAGGCCACCTACGAGCAGTACTTC
size: -
J: TRBJ2-7
V: TRBV3-1/TRBV3-2
length: 16
D: TRBD2

CDR3: CASSQVAGNTEAFF
DNA: TGCGCCAGCAGCCAAGTCGCAGGGAACACTGAAGCTTTCTTT
size: -
J: TRBJ1-1
V: TRBV4-1
length: 14
D: -

CDR3: CAISESGASSGNTIYF
DNA: TGTGCCATCAGTGAGTCAGGGGCTTCCTCTGGAAACACCATATATTTT
size: -
J: TRBJ1-3
V: TRBV10-3
length: 16
D: -

CDR3: CASSIVWTADNQPQHF
DNA: TGTGCCAGTAGTATAGTTTGGACAGCCGACAATCAGCCCCAGCATTTT
size: -
J: TRBJ1-5
V: TRBV19
length: 16
D: -

CDR3: CASSQEGQGYNEQFF
DNA: TGTGCCAGCAGCCAGGAAGGACAGGGGTACAATGAGCAGTTCTTC
size: -
J: TRBJ2-1
V: TRBV9
length: 15
D: TRBD1

CDR3: CASSFTGDGEQFF
DNA: TGTGCCAGCAGCTTTACAGGGGACGGTGAGCAGTTCTTC
size: -
J: TRBJ2-1
V: TRBV7-9
length: 13
D: TRBD1

CDR3: CASRGQGAVYGYTF
DNA: TGTGCCAGCAGGGGGCAGGGGGCCGTCTATGGCTACACCTTC
size: -
J: TRBJ1-2
V: TRBV2
length: 14
D: TRBD1

CDR3: CATSRGGSPYEQYF
DNA: TGTGCCACCAGCAGAGGGGGCTCCCCCTACGAGCAGTACTTC
size: few
J: TRBJ2-7
V: TRBV15
length: 14
D: -

CDR3: CASSETGTKGDTIYF
DNA: TGTGCCAGTAGCGAGACCGGGACGAAGGGGGACACCATATATTTT
size: -
J: TRBJ1-3
V: TRBV19
length: 15
D: -

CDR3: CASSFQGQPNYGYTF
DNA: TGTGCCAGCAGTTTTCAAGGACAGCCAAACTATGGCTACACCTTC
size: -
J: TRBJ1-2
V: TRBV27
length: 15
D: -

CDR3: CASRGIGAFF
DNA: TGTGCCAGCCGGGGGATCGGAGCTTTCTTT
size: -
J: TRBJ1-1
V: TRBV28
length: 10
D: -

CDR3: CATATLGEGEAFF
DNA: TGTGCCACAGCTACCTTGGGGGAGGGTGAAGCTTTCTTT
size: -
J: TRBJ1-1
V: TRBV10-3
length: 13
D: -

CDR3: CASSIQGSTTEAFF
DNA: TGTGCCAGCAGTATACAGGGGAGTACCACTGAAGCTTTCTTT
size: once
J: TRBJ1-1
V: TRBV27
length: 14
D: TRBD1

CDR3: CASTVHRGTGGQYF
DNA: TGTGCCAGCACCGTGCACCGGGGTACGGGGGGGCAGTACTTC
size: -
J: TRBJ2-7
V: TRBV2
length: 14
D: TRBD2

CDR3: CASRKFTRENQVRGTGELFF
DNA: TGCGCCAGCAGGAAATTCACTAGGGAAAATCAAGTTCGAGGCACCGGGGAGCTGTTTTTT
size: few
J: TRBJ2-2
V: TRBV23-1
length: 20
D: -

CDR3: CASSLWLRQPQHF
DNA: TGTGCCAGCAGCTTATGGCTTCGACAGCCCCAGCATTTT
size: -
J: TRBJ1-5
V: TRBV7-9
length: 13
D: -

CDR3: CASRPGRGQETQYF
DNA: TGTGCCAGCAGGCCCGGGAGGGGCCAAGAGACCCAGTACTTC
size: -
J: TRBJ2-5
V: TRBV7-2
length: 14
D: TRBD2

CDR3: CASSENRATDTQYF
DNA: TGCGCCAGCAGTGAGAACAGGGCCACAGATACGCAGTATTTT
size: many
J: TRBJ2-3
V: TRBV10-1
length: 14
D: -

CDR3: CASSFDPGSSYEQYF
DNA: TGTGCCAGCAGTTTCGACCCGGGGAGCTCCTACGAGCAGTACTTC
size: -
J: TRBJ2-7
V: TRBV28
length: 15
D: -

CDR3: CASSPQPRGQGKGTDTQYF
DNA: TGTGCCAGCAGCCCCCAACCCAGGGGACAGGGAAAGGGCACAGATACGCAGTATTTT
size: -
J: TRBJ2-3
V: TRBV7-3
length: 19
D: TRBD1

CDR3: CASIRDRGNQPQHF
DNA: TGTGCCAGCATCCGGGACAGGGGCAATCAGCCCCAGCATTTT
size: -
J: TRBJ1-5
V: TRBV6-5
length: 14
D: TRBD1

CDR3: CASSEGTGTEAFF
DNA: TGTGCCAGTAGTGAAGGGACAGGGACTGAAGCTTTCTTT
size: -
J: TRBJ1-1
V: TRBV19
length: 13
D: TRBD1

CDR3: CASHGRGGPSPLHF
DNA: TGTGCCAGCCATGGGCGTGGAGGGCCATCACCCCTCCACTTT
size: -
J: TRBJ1-6
V: TRBV2
length: 14
D: -